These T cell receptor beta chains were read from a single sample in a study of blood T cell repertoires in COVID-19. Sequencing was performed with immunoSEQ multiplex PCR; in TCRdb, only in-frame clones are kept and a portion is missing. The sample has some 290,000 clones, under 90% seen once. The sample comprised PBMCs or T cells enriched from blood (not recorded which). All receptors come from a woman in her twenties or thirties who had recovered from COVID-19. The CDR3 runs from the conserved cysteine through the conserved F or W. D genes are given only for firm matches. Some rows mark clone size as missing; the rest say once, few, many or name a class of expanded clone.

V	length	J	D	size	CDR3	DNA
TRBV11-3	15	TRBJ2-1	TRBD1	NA	CASSYETGNHNEQFF	TGTGCCAGCAGTTACGAGACAGGGAACCACAATGAGCAGTTCTTC
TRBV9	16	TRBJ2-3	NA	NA	CASSGPIAARTDTQYF	TGTGCCAGCAGCGGACCTATAGCGGCCCGCACAGATACGCAGTATTTT
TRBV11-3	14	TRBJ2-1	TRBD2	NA	CASSLSGGGNEQFF	TGTGCCAGCAGCTTGAGCGGGGGGGGCAATGAGCAGTTCTTC
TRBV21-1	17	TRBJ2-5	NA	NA	CASNPSTDRAPQETQYF	TGTGCCAGCAACCCATCTACAGACAGGGCGCCCCAAGAGACCCAGTACTTC
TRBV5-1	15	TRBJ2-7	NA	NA	CASSLGLDFVAEQYF	TGCGCCAGCAGCTTGGGACTAGATTTTGTCGCCGAGCAGTACTTC
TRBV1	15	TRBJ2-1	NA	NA	CTSSQVEIAGARQFF	TGCACCAGCAGCCAAGTAGAGATAGCGGGAGCGCGGCAGTTCTTC
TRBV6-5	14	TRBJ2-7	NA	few	CASIKSWAAYEQYF	TGTGCCAGCATTAAAAGCTGGGCAGCCTACGAGCAGTACTTC
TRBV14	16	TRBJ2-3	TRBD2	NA	CASRNTSGRASDTQYF	TGTGCCAGCAGGAATACTAGCGGGAGGGCCTCAGATACGCAGTATTTT
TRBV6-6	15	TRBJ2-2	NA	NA	CASSWVGSRGGELFF	TGTGCCAGCAGTTGGGTGGGGAGCCGCGGCGGGGAGCTGTTTTTT
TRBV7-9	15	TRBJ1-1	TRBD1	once	CASSYPDRGSTEAFF	TGTGCCAGCAGCTACCCTGACAGGGGGAGCACTGAAGCTTTCTTT
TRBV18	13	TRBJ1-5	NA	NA	CASSLTPFGPQHF	TGTGCCAGCTCACTCACCCCGTTCGGGCCCCAGCATTTT
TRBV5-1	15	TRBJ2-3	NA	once	CASSLDPHSTDTQYF	TGCGCCAGCAGCTTGGATCCACATAGCACAGATACGCAGTATTTT
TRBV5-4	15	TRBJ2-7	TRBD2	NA	CASSPPAGGPYEQYF	TGTGCCAGCAGCCCCCCAGCGGGAGGGCCCTACGAGCAGTACTTC
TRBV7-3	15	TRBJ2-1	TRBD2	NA	CASSLSGRPGNEQFF	TGTGCCAGCAGCTTAAGCGGGAGGCCCGGGAATGAGCAGTTCTTC
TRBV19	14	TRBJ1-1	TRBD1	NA	CASSLQGAMSEAFF	TGTGCCAGTAGTCTTCAGGGGGCGATGTCTGAAGCTTTCTTT
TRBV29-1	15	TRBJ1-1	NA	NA	CSVLSYSGGDTEAFF	TGCAGCGTTCTAAGTTATTCCGGGGGTGACACTGAAGCTTTCTTT
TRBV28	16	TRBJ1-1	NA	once	CASSLSLRESDTEAFF	TGTGCCAGCAGTTTATCTCTGCGGGAATCGGACACTGAAGCTTTCTTT
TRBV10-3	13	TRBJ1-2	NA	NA	CAITNTGNYGYTF	TGTGCCATCACCAATACAGGGAACTATGGCTACACCTTC
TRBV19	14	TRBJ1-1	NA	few	CASKTIQVNTEAFF	TGTGCCAGCAAGACCATTCAGGTGAACACTGAAGCTTTCTTT
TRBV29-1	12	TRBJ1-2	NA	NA	CSVEDTDYGYTF	TGCAGCGTTGAAGATACAGACTATGGCTACACCTTC
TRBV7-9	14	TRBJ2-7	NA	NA	CASSFPASTGEQYF	TGTGCCAGCAGCTTCCCGGCTAGCACTGGTGAGCAGTACTTC
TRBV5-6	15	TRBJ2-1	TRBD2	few	CASSQGLAGVTEQFF	TGTGCCAGCAGCCAGGGGCTAGCGGGAGTAACGGAGCAGTTCTTC
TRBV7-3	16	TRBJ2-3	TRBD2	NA	CASSPGTSGALGTQYF	TGTGCCAGCAGCCCCGGGACTAGCGGGGCCTTGGGTACGCAGTATTTT
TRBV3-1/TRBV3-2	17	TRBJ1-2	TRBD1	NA	CASSQGLAGQGACGYTF	TGTGCCAGCAGCCAAGGGCTCGCGGGACAGGGGGCCTGTGGCTACACCTTC
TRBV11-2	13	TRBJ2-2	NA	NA	CASRSSGAGELFF	TGTGCCAGCAGATCGTCGGGTGCCGGGGAGCTGTTTTTT
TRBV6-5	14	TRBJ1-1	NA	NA	CASSYDLAGDEAFF	TGTGCCAGCAGTTACGACCTGGCCGGAGATGAAGCTTTCTTT
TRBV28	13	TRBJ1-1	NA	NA	CASSLPGNTEAFF	TGTGCCAGCAGTTTACCCGGGAACACTGAAGCTTTCTTT
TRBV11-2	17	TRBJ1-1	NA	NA	CASSPRLTWTSKSEAFF	TGTGCCAGCAGCCCCCGCTTAACGTGGACAAGCAAGTCAGAAGCTTTCTTT
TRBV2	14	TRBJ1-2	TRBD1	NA	CASRVLQGVVGYTF	TGTGCCAGCAGGGTCTTACAGGGGGTGGTTGGCTACACCTTC
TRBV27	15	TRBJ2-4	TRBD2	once	CASSAWTSGKNIQYF	TGTGCCAGCAGTGCCTGGACTAGCGGTAAAAACATTCAGTACTTC
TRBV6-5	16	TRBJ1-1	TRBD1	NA	CASSYRGPGMNTEAFF	TGTGCCAGCAGTTACAGGGGGCCAGGCATGAACACTGAAGCTTTCTTT